This section outlines one T cell receptor (beta chain) sequence together with its context. Antigen specificity is unknown. This specimen comes from a study of shared clonotypes between healthy human individuals. Findings and limits, study-wide: A handful of donors had 5% to 6% of their naive CD4 clonotypes in common. Non-shared clonotypes had lower generation probabilities than those shared by all four donors.

Every donor was a Caucasian adult from Nashville, Tennessee. After removal of 5 bases from V and 7 bases from J, the junction contained 9 bases not matched to a gene. This CDR3 comprises 15 residues. Germline CDR1 WNHNN, CDR2 SYGVQD (reference sequence). Produced via immunoSEQ multiplex PCR; TCRdb's table is partial and in-frame only. The table records 2,100,000 or so clones, almost 96% of them present only once. The sequence came from a man in his late teens or twenties in good health. The sample taken for sequencing was naive CD4+ T cells sorted from blood. Regarding subset: CD45RA+ positively selected. The chain joins TRBV10-1 to TRBJ2-2, with TRBD1 matching over 8 bases. CDR3 protein: CASSYQGASNGELFF. CDR3 DNA sequence: TGCGCCAGCAGTTACCAGGGGGCTTCGAACGGGGAGCTGTTTTTT.